The following is a TCR beta chain sequence with its context. This specimen belongs to a study of T cell responses to AZD1222 COVID-19 vaccine. Study overall: Both about-4-week and about-12-week second-dose recipients were combined.

Only in-frame clones appear in the TCRdb table, and some are missing; sequencing was by immunoSEQ multiplex PCR. Here the sample spans 100,000 to 150,000 clones, about 88% being singletons. Trimming cost V 2 bases and J 2 bases; bases outside gene matches: 4. The CDR3 has 17 residues. Germline lookup yields CDR1 KGHSH and CDR2 LQKENI. Sample: peripheral blood, taken on day 0 of AZD1222 vaccination. The rearrangement uses TRBV18 and TRBJ1-6, with 9 positions matching TRBD1. The TCR sequence derives from an adult in good health. The CDR3 here is CASSPRDRDAYNSPLHF. The CDR3 DNA reads TGTGCCAGCTCACCAAGGGACAGGGACGCCTATAATTCACCCCTCCACTTT.